The 22 T cell receptor beta chains listed next were all sequenced from one sample in a study of T cells in Graves' hyperthyroidism and ophthalmopathy. Amplification of TCR beta CDR3 regions used RNA as the template. The HTBI primer set served for first-round RT-PCR of the TCR CDR3. One entry per CDR3 protein, called by TCRdb with MiXCR from the multiplex PCR reads. The repertoire includes approximately 400,000 distinct CDR3 sequences, around a sixth of them detected once, and roughly an eighth sits in the top ten. Sequenced: blood. These receptors all stem from a woman under 30 with Graves' hyperthyroidism.

The table lists this clonotype with a few counts. The chain uses TRBV10-3 and TRBJ2-3; D gene unclear. The V end was cut by 2 bases, the J end by 1 base, with 10 bases between. Germline CDR1 and CDR2: ENHRY and SYGVKD. There are 15 residues in the CDR3. In DNA form, the CDR3 reads TGTGCCATCAGTGAGCCCATAGGGCGCACAGATACGCAGTATTTT. Amino acids: CAISEPIGRTDTQYF.

As regards this clonotype: Being one base from a much bigger clone, this may be a read error. The chain uses TRBV29-1 and TRBJ2-3; the D gene could be TRBD1 or TRBD2 (6 bases each). Germline V gives CDR1 SQVTM, CDR2 ANQGSEA. The length of the CDR3 is 12 residues. CDR3 residues: CNVEAGGGTQYF. For the CDR3, the DNA is TGCAACGTTGAGGCCGGAGGGGGGACGCAGTATTTT.

This clonotype was observed at least ten times. The chain carries TRBV3-1 and TRBJ2-1; 8 bases map to TRBD2. CDR3 length: 15 residues. The ends lost 4 bases at V and 7 bases at J; junction bases unmatched: 9. Germline CDR1 reads LGHDT; CDR2 reads YNNKEL (reference sequence). DNA for the CDR3: TGTGCCAGCAGCCGTCAGAGCGGGAGTGGGAATGAGCAGTTCTTC. It yields the protein CASSRQSGSGNEQFF.

This clonotype was found a few times. At one of its ends the junction is not consistent with the germline gene, which may arise from a read error. The rearrangement links TRBV11-2 to TRBJ1-4; the D gene is possibly TRBD1 (5 bases). CDR3 length: 16 amino acids. Germline CDR1 reads SGHAT; CDR2 reads FQNNGV. Here the CDR3 reads CASSQTGPATNEKLFF. In DNA, the CDR3 is TGCGCCAGCAGCCAAACGGGGCCTGCAACTAATGAAAAACTGTTTTTT.

This sequence joins TRBV4-1 and TRBJ2-7; D ambiguous. Germline V gene data show CDR1 as MGHRA and CDR2 as YSYEKL. Trimming took off 0 bases at V and 5 bases at J, with 11 bases between the two ends. The CDR3 spans 14 residues. CDR3 protein: CASSQDPERHEQYF. The CDR3 DNA reads TGCGCCAGCAGCCAAGATCCTGAAAGGCACGAGCAGTACTTC.

This clonotype was detected a few times. The chain carries TRBV4-1 and TRBJ2-2; 7 bases are a match to TRBD2. The CDR3 contains 15 residues. The J segment lost 4 bases and the V segment lost 3 bases, leaving 5 bases of the junction unmatched. The V gene's germline CDR1 is MGHRA and CDR2 YSYEKL. This CDR3 reads CASSQSGGSTGELFF. The DNA of the CDR3 is TGCGCCAGCAGCCAGTCGGGGGGAAGCACCGGGGAGCTGTTTTTT.

The chain couples TRBV28 to TRBJ2-7; tentatively, D is TRBD1 (7 bases). Germline loops: CDR1 MDHEN, CDR2 SYDVKM. The CDR3 has 13 amino acids. The germline V and J ends were trimmed by 5 bases and 5 bases, with 13 bases remaining between them. CDR3 sequence (DNA): TGTGCCAGCAGTCCCAGGGGGGCAAACGAGCAGTACTTC. As protein: CASSPRGANEQYF.

In this sample, this clonotype turned up many times. The chain joins TRBV3-1 to TRBJ2-7; 7 bases align to TRBD2. Looked up from germline, CDR1 is LGHDT and CDR2 is YNNKEL (reference sequence). Germline trimming cut 0 bases from V and 2 bases from J; bases unmatched to any gene: 7. This CDR3 has 16 residues. In DNA form, the CDR3 reads TGTGCCAGCAGCCAAGATGCGGGACTACTCGCCTACGAGCAGTACTTC. It codes for CASSQDAGLLAYEQYF.

The CDR3 protein is CASSLTNRADYGYTF. The CDR3 DNA sequence: TGTGCCAGCAGTTTAACCAACCGGGCCGACTATGGCTACACCTTC. V usage is TRBV12-3 or TRBV12-4 and J usage is TRBJ1-2, with no clear D. V was clipped by 2 bases and J by 3 bases, with 13 bases between them. The CDR3 runs to 15 residues.

This clonotype has only one observation. The junction departs from germline at one end; a sequencing error may be responsible. This chain joins TRBV20-1 and TRBJ2-5; 8 bases match TRBD2. The germline V gene has CDR1 DFQATT and CDR2 SNEGSKA (reference sequence). The CDR3 runs to 17 residues. CDR3 loop: CSARGRPQSGSGETRYF. The CDR3 DNA reads as TGCAGTGCTAGAGGACGGCCCCAGAGCGGGAGTGGAGAGACCCGGTACTTC.

The J gene is TRBJ2-1, the V gene TRBV29-1; TRBD2 aligns across 7 bases. J was trimmed by 4 bases and V by 5 bases; bases with no gene match: 5. Germline V gene sequence: CDR1 SQVTM, CDR2 ANQGSEA. The CDR3 runs 13 residues. The CDR3 protein is CSVWLAEYNEQFF. CDR3 sequence (DNA): TGCAGCGTTTGGCTAGCGGAATACAATGAGCAGTTCTTC.

This clonotype showed up just a few times. The chain combines TRBV5-1 with TRBJ2-3, with D perhaps matching TRBD2 (6 bases). CDR3 length equals 14 residues. Trimming stripped 3 bases from V and 2 bases from J, with 10 bases between. Per the germline V gene, CDR1 is SGHRS and CDR2 is YFSETQ. CDR3 amino acids: CASSYRTTTDTQYF. Written as DNA, the CDR3 is TGCGCCAGCAGCTACAGGACTACCACAGATACGCAGTATTTT.

This clonotype was picked up many times. The chain joins TRBV20-1 to TRBJ2-1; D is possibly TRBD2 (6 bases). The V and J ends lost 5 bases and 3 bases respectively, with 17 bases between them. CDR3 length: 15 residues. CDR1 is DFQATT, CDR2 SNEGSKA, per germline (reference sequence). The DNA for the CDR3 is TGCAGTGCTCCTTGGGGGGAGACAGACTACAATGAGCAGTTCTTC. Amino acids: CSAPWGETDYNEQFF.

The sample holds a few counts of this clonotype. The V gene is TRBV6-1, the J gene TRBJ2-1, with 11 nucleotides matching TRBD2. The CDR3 is 16 residues long. Per the germline V gene, CDR1 is MNHNS and CDR2 is SASEGT. V dropped 5 bases and J dropped 4; count of bases not matched to a gene: 7. The DNA for the CDR3 is TGTGCCAGCAGTCCCCTAGCGGGAGGCCGGTACAATGAGCAGTTCTTC. Encoded protein: CASSPLAGGRYNEQFF.

This clonotype appeared many times. The genes are TRBV28 and TRBJ2-5; 11 nucleotides align to TRBD2. The V segment lost 5 bases and the J segment 5 bases; nucleotides outside the gene matches: 13. This CDR3 comprises 17 residues. Germline CDR1 and CDR2: MDHEN and SYDVKM. In nucleotides, the CDR3 is TGTGCCAGCAGTATCCTACCGTCGACTAGCGGGGTGGAGACCCAGTACTTC. Residues: CASSILPSTSGVETQYF.

This clonotype was found a few times. Here the CDR3 DNA reads TGTGCCAGCAGCCAAGCGGCGGGGGGGTACAATGAGCAGTTCTTC. Its protein is CASSQAAGGYNEQFF. This chain joins TRBV5-5 and TRBJ2-1, with 9 bases that match TRBD2. The J segment lost 4 bases and the V segment lost 4 bases, leaving 6 bases of the junction unmatched. Per the germline V gene, CDR1 is SGHKS and CDR2 is YYEKEE (reference sequence). The CDR3 contains 15 residues. The whole variable domain, filled in from reference TRBV5-5 and TRBJ2-1, reads DAGVTQSPTHLIKTRGQQVTLRCSPISGHKSVSWYQQVLGQGPQFIFQYYEKEERGRGNFPDRFSARQFPNYSSELNVNALLLGDSALYLCASSQAAGGYNEQFFGPGTRLTVL.

This clonotype occurred many times. V and J are TRBV12-5 and TRBJ2-2; 10 bases align to TRBD2. Germline loops: CDR1 LGHNT, CDR2 FRNRAP. Trimming cost V 2 bases and J 4 bases; bases outside gene matches: 10. The CDR3 totals 18 residues. The CDR3 loop is CASGLSASGSPGTGELFF. CDR3 coding DNA: TGTGCTAGTGGTTTGTCCGCTAGCGGGAGCCCAGGCACCGGGGAGCTGTTTTTT.

This clonotype came up many times. The chain links TRBV20-1 to TRBJ2-2; tentatively, D is TRBD1 or TRBD2 (5 bases each). Trimming shortened V by 0 bases and J by 4 bases, and 12 bases separated the two germline ends. The CDR3 loop spans 15 amino acids. Looked up from germline, CDR1 is DFQATT and CDR2 is SNEGSKA (reference sequence). CDR3 nucleotides: TGCAGTGCTAGAGATCGACGGGGCTCCACCGGGGAGCTGTTTTTT. Translating gives CSARDRRGSTGELFF.

The rearrangement joins TRBV10-3 to TRBJ2-1, with 10 bases lining up with TRBD1. Germline CDR1 ENHRY, CDR2 SYGVKD. The CDR3 runs 16 residues. V was pared by 6 bases and J by 6 bases, with 11 bases of the junction left unmatched. DNA for the CDR3: TGTGCCATCAGCACCGGGACAGGGGTTGGAGGCAATGAGCAGTTCTTC. This gives the protein CAISTGTGVGGNEQFF.

Many counts were recorded for this clonotype. This sequence joins TRBV20-1 and TRBJ2-2; a weak D match, TRBD1 (5 bases). From germline, CDR1 is DFQATT and CDR2 SNEGSKA (reference sequence). V was cut by 0 bases and J by 3 bases, with 14 bases left in between. The CDR3 loop spans 16 amino acids. This CDR3 is CSAREAGKADTGELFF. The CDR3 region has the DNA TGCAGTGCTAGAGAAGCAGGGAAGGCGGACACCGGGGAGCTGTTTTTT.

This clonotype was found a few times. At one end, the junction sequence differs from germline, possibly due to a read error. The V and J genes are TRBV11-2 and TRBJ1-6; TRBD1 aligns across 7 bases. Per the germline V gene, CDR1 is SGHAT and CDR2 is FQNNGV. This CDR3 is built from 17 residues. The CDR3 loop is CASSLDRQGQHNPPLHF. The CDR3 DNA reads TGTGCCAGCAGCTTAGATCGGCAGGGACAGCATAATCCACCCCTCCACTTT. The entire variable domain, with the rest obtained from reference TRBV11-2 and TRBJ1-6, is as follows: EAGVAQSPRYKIIEKRQSVAFWCNPISGHATLYWYQQILGQGPKLLIQFQNNGVVDDSQLPKDRFSAERLKGVDSTLKIQPAKLEDSAVYLCASSLDRQGQHNPPLHFGNGTRLTVT.

As for this clonotype: A single base separates this from a much larger clone, so it may be a read error. The chain couples TRBV20-1 to TRBJ1-1; maybe TRBD1 (6 bases). The CDR3 contains 15 residues. CDR1 is DFQATT, CDR2 SNEGSKA, per germline (reference sequence). CDR3 coding DNA: TGCAGTGCCATACCACAGGGTGCTCTGAACGCTGAAGCTTTCTTT. Its translation: CSAIPQGALNAEAFF.